These T cell receptor beta chains were read from a single sample in a study of cytomegalovirus exposure and HLA in healthy donors. Here immunoSEQ multiplex PCR was the method, and the copy in TCRdb shows in-frame clones only, minus some. The table records some 150,000 clones, roughly 80% of them present only once. The specimen sequenced was PBMCs. The receptors shown here come from a woman in her thirties or forties in good health and CMV-seropositive. The CDR3 runs from the conserved cysteine through the conserved F or W.

CASSSQGGGTEAFF TRBJ1-1 TRBV5-1
CASSATGQGPYEQYF TRBJ2-7 TRBV11-2
CATREREDTQYF TRBJ2-3 TRBV10-3
CASSRQGRYGYTF TRBJ1-2 TRBV27
CASSQDSSGVHQPQHF TRBJ1-5 TRBV4-1
CASSQQGLAGYQETQYF TRBJ2-5 TRBV4-1
CASSLDGGTTDTQYF TRBJ2-3 TRBV5-5
CASSIGGRGGKQEHF TRBJ1-5 TRBV19
CASSYGSGGPTKNIQYF TRBJ2-4 TRBV11-2
CASSRILRRGNSGANVLTF TRBJ2-6 TRBV11-2
CASSSAGTGLYSMNTEAFF TRBJ1-1 TRBV11-1
CAWSGTSGGATDTQYF TRBJ2-3 TRBV30
CASSPPVVRNTEAFF TRBJ1-1 TRBV18
CASSPMTGTGNTIYF TRBJ1-3 TRBV9